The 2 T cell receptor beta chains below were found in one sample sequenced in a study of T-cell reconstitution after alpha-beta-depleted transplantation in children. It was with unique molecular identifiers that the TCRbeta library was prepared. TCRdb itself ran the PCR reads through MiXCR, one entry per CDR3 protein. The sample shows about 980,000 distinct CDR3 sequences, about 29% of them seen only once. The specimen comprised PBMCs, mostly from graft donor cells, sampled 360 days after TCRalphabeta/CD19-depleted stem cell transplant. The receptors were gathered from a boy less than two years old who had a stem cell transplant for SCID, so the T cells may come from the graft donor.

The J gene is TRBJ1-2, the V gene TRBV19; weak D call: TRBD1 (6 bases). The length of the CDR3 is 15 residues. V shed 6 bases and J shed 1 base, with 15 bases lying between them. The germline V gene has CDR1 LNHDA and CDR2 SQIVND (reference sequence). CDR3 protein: CASSTGTSFNYGYTF. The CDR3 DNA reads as TGTGCCAGTAGCACTGGGACAAGCTTTAACTATGGCTACACCTTC.

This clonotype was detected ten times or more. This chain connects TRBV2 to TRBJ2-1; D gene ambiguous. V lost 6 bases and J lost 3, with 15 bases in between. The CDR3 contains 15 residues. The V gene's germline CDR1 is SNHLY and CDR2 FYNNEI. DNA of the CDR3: TGTGCCAGCAGCGCGTCCAGGCCAGTCTACAATGAGCAGTTCTTC. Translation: CASSASRPVYNEQFF.